One sample yielded the 25 T cell receptor beta chains listed below, sequenced in a study of OX40 agonist ivuxolimab in advanced cancers. The assay was immunoSEQ multiplex PCR, and TCRdb's table has in-frame clones only and misses some. This table holds some 42,000 clones, around 87% found once. Sequencing used CD4+ or CD8+ T cells sorted from blood, obtained in a trial of the OX40 agonist ivuxolimab. The receptor set was obtained from an adult with an advanced solid tumor such as melanoma, head and neck, liver or kidney cancer.

The count of this clone is one. This chain uses TRBV2 with TRBJ2-3; D is possibly TRBD2 (5 bases). Germline lookup yields CDR1 SNHLY and CDR2 FYNNEI. There are 15 residues in the CDR3. V was pared by 4 bases and J by 3 bases, with 14 bases between. For the CDR3, the DNA is TGTGCCAGCAGTGTACGGCTAGCTGAGACAGATACGCAGTATTTT. Its translation: CASSVRLAETDTQYF.

V is TRBV30 and J is TRBJ1-5; no clear D gene. The germline gives CDR1 GTSNPN, CDR2 SVGIG (reference sequence). V was shortened by 1 base and J by 4 bases, with 8 bases between the two germline ends. This CDR3 contains 13 residues. CDR3 in DNA: TGTGCCTGGAGTGAATACCTGAATCAGCCCCAGCATTTT. It translates to CAWSEYLNQPQHF.

This clone has a single count. The chain carries TRBV9 and TRBJ2-3; no definite D call. From germline, CDR1 is SGDLS and CDR2 YYNGEE. This CDR3 has 13 residues. V lost 4 bases to trimming and J lost 5 bases, with 11 bases between them. CDR3 amino acids: CASSLPPQDTQYF. The CDR3 bases are TGTGCCAGCAGCTTACCACCACAAGATACGCAGTATTTT.

The V call is TRBV5-5, the J call TRBJ1-4, with TRBD1 as a possible D gene (5 bases). The ends were cut back, 3 bases at V and 5 bases at J, with 11 bases in the middle. Germline V gene sequence: CDR1 SGHKS, CDR2 YYEKEE (reference sequence). This CDR3 comprises 14 residues. The DNA of the CDR3 is TGTGCCAGCAGCTCAGACAGTCGGAATGAAAAACTGTTTTTT. Its protein is CASSSDSRNEKLFF.

The chain employs TRBV2 and TRBJ2-3; D might be TRBD2 (6 bases). CDR1 and CDR2 from the germline V gene are SNHLY and FYNNEI. V shed 4 bases and J shed 1 base, with 12 bases lying between them. The CDR3 runs to 15 residues. The CDR3 region is CASSGPGGGTDTQYF. CDR3 in DNA: TGTGCCAGCAGTGGTCCCGGCGGGGGCACAGATACGCAGTATTTT.

The chain links TRBV4-2 to TRBJ2-3; the D call may be TRBD1 or TRBD2 (5 bases each). The germline V gene encodes CDR1 LGHNA and CDR2 YNFKEQ. CDR3 length equals 16 residues. V shed 0 bases and J shed 4 bases, with 14 bases lying between them. The CDR3 is CASSQDLVTGPDTQYF. Here the CDR3 DNA reads TGTGCCAGCAGCCAAGATCTGGTCACGGGGCCAGATACGCAGTATTTT.

The chain combines TRBV7-9 with TRBJ1-3; 9 nucleotides line up with TRBD1. Trimming at V came to 5 bases and at J to 1 base, leaving 3 bases not matched to a gene. This CDR3 is 15 amino acids long. Germline V gene data show CDR1 as SEHNR and CDR2 as FQNEAQ (reference sequence). CDR3 region: CASSTDRGSGNTIYF. The CDR3 DNA is TGTGCCAGCAGCACGGACAGGGGATCTGGAAACACCATATATTTT. Looking up the rest from reference TRBV7-9 and TRBJ1-3 gives the full variable domain: DTGVSQNPRHKITKRGQNVTFRCDPISEHNRLYWYRQTLGQGPEFLTYFQNEAQLEKSRLLSDRFSAERPKGSFSTLEIQRTEQGDSAMYLCASSTDRGSGNTIYFGEGSWLTVV.

The count of this clone is one. The CDR3 protein is CASRSDSGANVLTF. The CDR3 nucleotides are TGCGCCAGCAGATCAGACTCTGGGGCCAACGTCCTGACTTTC. The chain couples TRBV5-1 to TRBJ2-6; D gene unclear. Germline V gene sequence: CDR1 SGHRS, CDR2 YFSETQ. V lost 5 bases and J 0 bases, leaving 6 bases between the germline ends. There are 14 residues in the CDR3.

The chain employs TRBV2 and TRBJ2-4; the D gene is possibly TRBD1 (5 bases). Trimming removed 4 bases from V and 7 bases from J, with 11 bases in between. The CDR3 has 13 residues. The germline V gene has CDR1 SNHLY and CDR2 FYNNEI. The CDR3 is CASSGGPDNIQYF. CDR3 bases: TGTGCCAGCAGTGGGGGCCCCGATAACATTCAGTACTTC. Full variable domain (remainder filled in from reference TRBV2 and TRBJ2-4): EPEVTQTPSHQVTQMGQEVILRCVPISNHLYFYWYRQILGQKVEFLVSFYNNEISEKSEIFDDQFSVERPDGSNFTLKIRSTKLEDSAMYFCASSGGPDNIQYFGAGTRLSVL.

Only a few counts were recorded for this clone. The J gene is TRBJ1-2, the V gene TRBV7-9; D not resolved. In germline, CDR1 is SEHNR, CDR2 FQNEAQ (reference sequence). This CDR3 has 13 residues. Trimming stripped 5 bases from V and 5 bases from J, with 12 bases between. CDR3 residues: CASSGPMNYGYTF. The CDR3 DNA follows: TGTGCCAGCAGCGGACCGATGAATTATGGCTACACCTTC.

This clone is a singleton in its sample. This chain links TRBV7-9 with TRBJ2-2; no firm D call. This CDR3 region has 14 residues. CDR1 and CDR2 (germline): SEHNR, FQNEAQ (reference sequence). V lost 4 bases and J 2 bases, leaving 8 bases between the germline ends. CDR3 residues: CASSWNSNTGELFF. In nucleotides, the CDR3 is TGTGCCAGCAGCTGGAACAGCAACACCGGGGAGCTGTTTTTT.

The chain couples TRBV6-6 to TRBJ2-5, with a tentative D call TRBD1 (5 bases). V lost 6 bases and J lost 4, with 12 bases in between. CDR1 is MNHNY and CDR2 is SVGAGI in the germline V gene (reference sequence). CDR3 size: 13 residues. CDR3 DNA sequence: TGTGCCAGCAGGCCAGGGTTTCCAGAGACCCAGTACTTC. This gives the protein CASRPGFPETQYF.

This chain connects TRBV28 to TRBJ2-1, with 13 bases aligning to TRBD2. The germline V gene has CDR1 MDHEN and CDR2 SYDVKM. V shed 3 bases, J shed 4 bases, and the junction held 0 bases outside the gene matches. The CDR3 has 15 residues. CDR3 amino acids: CASSLGLAGYNEQFF. CDR3 coding DNA: TGTGCCAGCAGTTTGGGACTAGCGGGGTACAATGAGCAGTTCTTC. The full variable domain, in which reference TRBV28 and TRBJ2-1 provide the parts outside the CDR3, is DVKVTQSSRYLVKRTGEKVFLECVQDMDHENMFWYRQDPGLGLRLIYFSYDVKMKEKGDIPEGYSVSREKKERFSLILESASTNQTSMYLCASSLGLAGYNEQFFGPGTRLTVL.

The chain has TRBV15 and TRBJ2-5; D unclear. The CDR3 has 12 amino acids. V was cut by 0 bases and J by 5 bases, with 4 bases left in between. Germline CDR1 is LNHNV and CDR2 is YYDKDF (reference sequence). The CDR3 DNA reads TGTGCCACCAGCAGAGACAGGGAGACCCAGTACTTC. Protein sequence: CATSRDRETQYF.

This chain connects TRBV11-2 to TRBJ1-1; D is unresolved. This CDR3 has 17 residues. Trimming pared 0 bases from V and 0 bases from J, leaving 14 bases between. Germline V gene sequence: CDR1 SGHAT, CDR2 FQNNGV. The CDR3 bases are TGTGCCAGCAGCTTAGAGGCAGGCTCCACCATGAACACTGAAGCTTTCTTT. Residues: CASSLEAGSTMNTEAFF.

This chain joins TRBV7-9 and TRBJ2-7; 8 bases line up with TRBD1. The V and J ends lost 5 bases and 7 bases, in that order; junction bases with no gene match: 10. Germline V gene data show CDR1 as SEHNR and CDR2 as FQNEAQ (reference sequence). The CDR3 is 14 residues long. The CDR3 sequence is CASSTDRGGREQYF. In nucleotides, the CDR3 is TGTGCCAGCAGCACAGACAGGGGAGGTCGGGAGCAGTACTTC.

The chain links TRBV7-2 to TRBJ2-1; 8 bases are shared with TRBD1. The CDR3 is 15 residues long. Germline V gene lookup returns CDR1 SGHTA and CDR2 FQGNSA. The V segment lost 1 base and the J segment 6 bases; nucleotides outside the gene matches: 5. In DNA form, the CDR3 reads TGTGCCAGCAGCTTAGGGGACAGGATCCTCAATGAGCAGTTCTTC. As protein: CASSLGDRILNEQFF.

This clone was seen a single time. V usage is TRBV21-1 and J usage is TRBJ2-3; the D call of TRBD2 is as the table states it, not checked on the DNA. TRBV21-1 is assigned pseudogene status. This CDR3 has 14 amino acids. CDR3 region: CASWGLRGTDTQYF. The CDR3 DNA reads as TGTGCCAGCTGGGGACTACGGGGCACAGATACGCAGTATTTT.

The chain couples TRBV29-1 to TRBJ2-3; 10 bases match TRBD2. The CDR3 has 14 residues. CDR1 and CDR2 (germline): SQVTM, ANQGSEA. V was clipped by 4 bases and J by 11 bases; unmatched bases: 12. The CDR3 sequence is CSVVLAGDPALQYF. The CDR3 DNA reads as TGCAGCGTTGTGCTAGCGGGAGACCCGGCGCTGCAGTATTTT.

The chain employs TRBV6-1 and TRBJ1-2; D ambiguous. This CDR3 comprises 14 residues. V lost 3 bases, J lost 4 bases, and 12 bases lay in between. Per the germline V gene, CDR1 is MNHNS and CDR2 is SASEGT. The CDR3 spells CASSEHWGSYGYTF. CDR3 DNA sequence: TGTGCCAGCAGTGAGCATTGGGGTAGCTATGGCTACACCTTC.

The chain links TRBV5-6 to TRBJ2-7; no reliable D call. V was clipped by 5 bases and J by 6 bases, with 24 bases between them. The CDR3 is made up of 16 amino acids. Germline V CDR1 and CDR2: SGHDT, YYEEEE. CDR3 sequence (DNA): TGTGCCAGCAGTCGAAGGCCCCGGACCTCGTTAATCGAGCAGTACTTC. Encoded protein: CASSRRPRTSLIEQYF.

The V call is TRBV28, the J call TRBJ1-3; 7 nucleotides line up with TRBD1. CDR3 length: 14 amino acids. Germline assignment: CDR1 MDHEN and CDR2 SYDVKM. With V trimmed by 4 bases and J by 6 bases, 6 bases remained unmatched. The CDR3 region has the DNA TGTGCCAGCAGTTCCCCGACAGGGATAAACACCATATATTTT. Protein: CASSSPTGINTIYF.

The chain combines TRBV5-1 with TRBJ2-5; 12 bases match TRBD2. The J segment lost 5 bases and the V segment lost 3 bases, leaving 5 bases of the junction unmatched. CDR1 is SGHRS, CDR2 YFSETQ, per germline. The CDR3 totals 15 residues. CDR3 in DNA: TGCGCCAGCAGCTCGACTAGCGGGAGTACGGAGACCCAGTACTTC. Its protein is CASSSTSGSTETQYF.

This clone occurred once. This rearrangement joins TRBV28 to TRBJ2-7; a possible D gene is TRBD2 (6 bases). Germline CDR1 MDHEN, CDR2 SYDVKM. The CDR3 sequence is 14 residues long. The ends were cut back, 6 bases at V and 9 bases at J, with 21 bases in the middle. DNA for the CDR3: TGTGCCAGCAGCCAACCGGGACTGCTACGTCTGCAGTACTTC. This encodes CASSQPGLLRLQYF.

This clone was detected only once. The chain links TRBV5-1 to TRBJ2-5, with a weak D call TRBD2 (5 bases). CDR1 is SGHRS and CDR2 is YFSETQ in the germline V gene. This CDR3 has 13 residues. The V end lost 4 bases, the J end lost 4 bases, and 11 bases lay between the germline ends. DNA of the CDR3: TGCGCCAGCAGCCGCCTGAGCGGAGAGACCCAGTACTTC. Translated, it gives CASSRLSGETQYF.